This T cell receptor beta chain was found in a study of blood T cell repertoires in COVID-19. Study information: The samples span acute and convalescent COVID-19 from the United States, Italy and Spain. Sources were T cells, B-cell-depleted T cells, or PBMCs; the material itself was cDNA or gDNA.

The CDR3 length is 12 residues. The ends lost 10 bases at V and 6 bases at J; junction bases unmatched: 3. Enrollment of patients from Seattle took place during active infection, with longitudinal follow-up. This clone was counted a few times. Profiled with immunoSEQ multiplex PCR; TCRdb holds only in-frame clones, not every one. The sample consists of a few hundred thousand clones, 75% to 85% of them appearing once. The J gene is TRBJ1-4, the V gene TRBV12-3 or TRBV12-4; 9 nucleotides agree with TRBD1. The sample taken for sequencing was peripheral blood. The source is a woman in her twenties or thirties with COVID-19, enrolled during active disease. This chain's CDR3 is CATRTGDEKLFF. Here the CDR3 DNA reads TGTGCCACCCGGACAGGGGATGAAAAACTGTTTTTT.